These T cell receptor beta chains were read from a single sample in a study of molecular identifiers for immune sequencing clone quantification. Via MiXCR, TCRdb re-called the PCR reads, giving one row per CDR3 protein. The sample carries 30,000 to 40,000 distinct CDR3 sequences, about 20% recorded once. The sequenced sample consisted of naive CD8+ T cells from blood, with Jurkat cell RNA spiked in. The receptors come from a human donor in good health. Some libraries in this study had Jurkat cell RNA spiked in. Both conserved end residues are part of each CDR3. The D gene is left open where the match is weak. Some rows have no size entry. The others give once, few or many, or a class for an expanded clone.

CDR3: CATSPETGYTEAFF
DNA: TGTGCCACCAGTCCCGAGACAGGGTACACTGAAGCTTTCTTT
D: TRBD1
V: TRBV10-3
J: TRBJ1-1
size: many

CDR3: CASSWRGGAGETQYF
DNA: TGTGCCAGCAGTTGGAGGGGGGGGGCCGGAGAGACCCAGTACTTC
D: NA
V: TRBV12-3/TRBV12-4
J: TRBJ2-5
size: many

CDR3: CASTQREEQFF
DNA: TGTGCCAGCACCCAACGAGAAGAGCAGTTCTTC
D: NA
V: TRBV6-5
J: TRBJ2-1
size: few

CDR3: CATIPSGGASEQYF
DNA: TGTGCCACCATTCCTAGCGGGGGGGCCAGCGAGCAGTACTTC
D: TRBD2
V: TRBV2
J: TRBJ2-7
size: many

CDR3: CASSLLPLGNEQYF
DNA: TGTGCCAGCAGTTTACTGCCCCTGGGGAACGAGCAGTACTTC
D: NA
V: TRBV27
J: TRBJ2-7
size: NA

CDR3: CASSITTGGSVAEAFF
DNA: TGTGCCAGCAGCATAACGACAGGGGGCTCGGTGGCTGAAGCTTTCTTT
D: TRBD1
V: TRBV7-9
J: TRBJ1-1
size: few

CDR3: CASSSGGTDTQYF
DNA: TGTGCCAGTAGTAGCGGAGGCACAGATACGCAGTATTTT
D: NA
V: TRBV19
J: TRBJ2-3
size: many

CDR3: CSVEVADRVGDEQFF
DNA: TGCAGCGTTGAAGTTGCAGACCGGGTAGGGGATGAGCAGTTCTTC
D: NA
V: TRBV29-1
J: TRBJ2-1
size: once

CDR3: CASSLFGTDTQYF
DNA: TGTGCCAGCAGTTTATTCGGCACAGATACGCAGTATTTT
D: NA
V: TRBV27
J: TRBJ2-3
size: NA

CDR3: CASRYLGGAYEQYF
DNA: TGTGCCAGCAGATACCTAGGCGGGGCCTACGAGCAGTACTTC
D: NA
V: TRBV6-2/TRBV6-3
J: TRBJ2-7
size: once

CDR3: CAWSGPPQFQETQYF
DNA: TGTGCCTGGAGTGGTCCCCCTCAGTTCCAAGAGACCCAGTACTTC
D: NA
V: TRBV30
J: TRBJ2-5
size: many

CDR3: CASSLSASGSLTDTQYF
DNA: TGTGCCAGCAGTTTATCGGCTAGCGGGTCCTTAACAGATACGCAGTATTTT
D: TRBD2
V: TRBV27
J: TRBJ2-3
size: many

CDR3: CASNPGQSYEQYF
DNA: TGCGCCAGCAACCCGGGACAGTCCTACGAGCAGTACTTC
D: TRBD1
V: TRBV4-1
J: TRBJ2-7
size: once

CDR3: CASSSPGLPQFF
DNA: TGCGCCAGCAGCTCACCGGGACTACCGCAGTTCTTC
D: TRBD2
V: TRBV5-1
J: TRBJ2-1
size: NA

CDR3: CSAPWTVYPYEQYF
DNA: TGCAGTGCGCCCTGGACAGTGTATCCCTACGAGCAGTACTTC
D: NA
V: TRBV20-1
J: TRBJ2-7
size: NA

CDR3: CASSPSGTLYEQYF
DNA: TGTGCCAGCAGCCCTAGCGGGACACTTTACGAGCAGTACTTC
D: TRBD2
V: TRBV9
J: TRBJ2-7
size: NA

CDR3: CASSGGQTLDYGYTF
DNA: TGTGCCAGCAGTGGGGGGCAGACATTGGACTATGGCTACACCTTC
D: NA
V: TRBV2
J: TRBJ1-2
size: NA

CDR3: CASSEGDRSYSNQPQHF
DNA: TGTGCCAGTAGCGAGGGGGACAGGAGTTATAGCAATCAGCCCCAGCATTTT
D: TRBD1
V: TRBV19
J: TRBJ1-5
size: many

CDR3: CASSEAQTGREEAFF
DNA: TGTGCCAGCAGTGAAGCACAGACGGGACGTGAGGAAGCTTTCTTT
D: NA
V: TRBV2
J: TRBJ1-1
size: many

CDR3: CASSPAGASGSQPQHF
DNA: TGTGCCAGCTCACCTGCCGGGGCTTCAGGGTCTCAGCCCCAGCATTTT
D: NA
V: TRBV18
J: TRBJ1-5
size: many

CDR3: CASGGDFAANEKLLF
DNA: TGTGCTAGTGGCGGGGATTTCGCAGCTAATGAAAAACTGCTTTTT
D: NA
V: TRBV12-5
J: TRBJ1-4
size: NA

CDR3: CASSQDWTSGRCDEQFF
DNA: TGCGCCAGCAGCCAAGATTGGACTAGCGGGAGATGCGATGAGCAGTTCTTC
D: TRBD2
V: TRBV4-3
J: TRBJ2-1
size: few

CDR3: CASSGTGNEQYF
DNA: TGTGCCAGCAGCGGGACAGGGAACGAGCAGTACTTC
D: TRBD1
V: TRBV6-5
J: TRBJ2-7
size: many

CDR3: CASKGFHSTSGRAPKTSTDTQYF
DNA: TGTGCCAGCAAGGGATTTCACTCGACTAGCGGGAGGGCTCCCAAAACTAGCACAGATACGCAGTATTTT
D: TRBD2
V: TRBV12-3/TRBV12-4
J: TRBJ2-3
size: NA